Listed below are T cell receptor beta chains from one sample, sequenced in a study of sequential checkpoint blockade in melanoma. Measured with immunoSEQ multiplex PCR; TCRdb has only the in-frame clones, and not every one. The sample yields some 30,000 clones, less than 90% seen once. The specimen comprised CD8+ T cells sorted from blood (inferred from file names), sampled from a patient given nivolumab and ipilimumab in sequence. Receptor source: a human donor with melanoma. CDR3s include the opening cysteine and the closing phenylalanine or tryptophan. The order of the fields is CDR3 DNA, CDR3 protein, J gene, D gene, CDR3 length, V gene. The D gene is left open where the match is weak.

cdr3_nt: TGCGCCAGCAGCCAAGGAGGGAGTTCTGGGGCCAACGTCCTGACTTTC; cdr3_aa: CASSQGGSSGANVLTF; j_call: TRBJ2-6; d_call: -; cdr3_length: 16; v_call: TRBV4-3
cdr3_nt: TGTGCCAGCATGTCCTCGAACACCGGGGAGCTGTTTTTT; cdr3_aa: CASMSSNTGELFF; j_call: TRBJ2-2; d_call: -; cdr3_length: 13; v_call: TRBV7-9
cdr3_nt: TGTGCCAGCAGCGCCTACAATTTAGCGGGCGCCGACATCTACGAGCAGTACTTC; cdr3_aa: CASSAYNLAGADIYEQYF; j_call: TRBJ2-7; d_call: TRBD2; cdr3_length: 18; v_call: TRBV11-2
cdr3_nt: TGTGCCAGCAGCTTCACCGCGTTTATCAATGAAAAACTGTTTTTT; cdr3_aa: CASSFTAFINEKLFF; j_call: TRBJ1-4; d_call: -; cdr3_length: 15; v_call: TRBV7-8
cdr3_nt: TGTGCCAGCAGTTTAAGACAGGGAGTACGTCGCGAGCAGTACTTC; cdr3_aa: CASSLRQGVRREQYF; j_call: TRBJ2-7; d_call: TRBD1; cdr3_length: 15; v_call: TRBV6-5
cdr3_nt: TGCGCCAGCAGTGAGAGTAGCGGGGGTTTCGACGAGCAGTACTTC; cdr3_aa: CASSESSGGFDEQYF; j_call: TRBJ2-7; d_call: TRBD2; cdr3_length: 15; v_call: TRBV10-1
cdr3_nt: TGTGCCAGCAGCCTACTAGCGGGAGAGTTAGGTGAGCAGTTCTTC; cdr3_aa: CASSLLAGELGEQFF; j_call: TRBJ2-1; d_call: TRBD2; cdr3_length: 15; v_call: TRBV27
cdr3_nt: TGCGCCAGCAGTATAGGGACAGGGGGCAATGGCTACACCTTC; cdr3_aa: CASSIGTGGNGYTF; j_call: TRBJ1-2; d_call: TRBD1; cdr3_length: 14; v_call: TRBV10-2
cdr3_nt: TGTGCCAGCAGTTTCGGCGGCTCCTACGAGCAGTACTTC; cdr3_aa: CASSFGGSYEQYF; j_call: TRBJ2-7; d_call: -; cdr3_length: 13; v_call: TRBV27
cdr3_nt: TGCGCCAGCAGCCAAGGCGCGGTAGCGGGCCCACTTTTAGAGCAGTACTTC; cdr3_aa: CASSQGAVAGPLLEQYF; j_call: TRBJ2-7; d_call: TRBD2; cdr3_length: 17; v_call: TRBV4-1